This T cell receptor (beta chain) was documented in a study of T cell repertoires in ileal Crohn's disease. Across the whole study: At surgery, about 38% of patients smoked, with median disease duration roughly 7.7 years. Regarding the study as a whole: Every patient over 26.8% clonality showed endoscopic recurrence. Clonal expansions were more frequent in active smokers than non-smokers at surgery.

The CDR3 has 13 residues. The ends were cut back, 2 bases at V and 5 bases at J, with 6 bases in the middle. The germline V gene encodes CDR1 MRHNA and CDR2 SNTAGT. Of note for this clone: Its target is not known.

Sequencing was performed with immunoSEQ multiplex PCR; in TCRdb, only in-frame clones are kept and a portion is missing. The data contain around 33,000 clones, roughly 77% of them singletons. Adults with ileal or ileocolonic Crohn's disease and an indication for resection were eligible. The chain employs TRBV6-4 and TRBJ2-2; D unclear. This TCR came from an adult with Crohn's disease. The sample comprised ileal tissue. The CDR3 bases are TGTGCCAGCAGTGACGCGGAGACCGGGGAGCTGTTTTTT. Protein sequence: CASSDAETGELFF.